This TCR beta chain is drawn from a study of spatial heterogeneity in lung cancer. Study-wide results and limits: Resection saw ubiquitous expanded tumor TCRs appear in blood more than follow-up did.

Every TCR cDNA molecule bore its own unique molecular identifier. A single record per CDR3 protein comes from TCRdb applying MiXCR to the 5' RACE reads. The sample includes about 53,000 distinct CDR3 sequences, over 5.5% of them seen just once. Indicated time point: sample taken at primary tumor resection. Whole RNA was taken from tumor, nontumor lung or frozen PBMC; it was then sequenced unsorted. Concerning this clonotype itself: The antigen is not known.

CDR3 length equals 17 residues. The V end was cut by 5 bases, the J end by 0 bases, with 22 bases between. Per germline, CDR1 SQVTM and CDR2 ANQGSEA. This receptor was taken from a female donor with early-stage non-small cell lung cancer. This sequence joins TRBV29-1 and TRBJ1-2, with a weak D call TRBD1 (5 bases). Sequences were derived from PBMCs, sampled at surgery. As DNA, the CDR3 is TGCAGCGTTTCGGGGGAGGCTCCCCTACCGCCTAACTATGGCTACACCTTC. This gives the protein CSVSGEAPLPPNYGYTF. Complete variable domain (other parts from reference TRBV29-1 and TRBJ1-2): SAVISQKPSRDICQRGTSLTIQCQVDSQVTMMFWYRQQPGQSLTLIATANQGSEATYESGFVIDKFPISRPNLTFSTLTVSNMSPEDSSIYLCSVSGEAPLPPNYGYTFGSGTRLTVV.